These 29 T cell receptor beta chains originate from one sample sequenced in a study of CD8 T cells in Susac syndrome. RNA, at about 0.5 to 1 ug, was reverse transcribed with random hexamers. TCRdb itself ran the immunoSEQ multiplex PCR reads through MiXCR, one entry per CDR3 protein. The sample consists of some 150,000 distinct CDR3 sequences, 85% to 95% of them appearing once. Sequencing was done on a sample of CD4+ T cells from PBMCs. Receptor source: a human donor with Susac syndrome.

The chain has TRBV12-3 or TRBV12-4 and TRBJ1-2; perhaps TRBD1 as D (6 bases). Trimming took off 7 bases at V and 0 bases at J, with 12 bases between the two ends. This CDR3 spans 14 amino acids. The CDR3 sequence is CASTRGPTNYGYTF. CDR3 DNA sequence: TGTGCCAGCACCCGGGGGCCGACTAACTATGGCTACACCTTC.

J is TRBJ2-3 and V is TRBV12-3 or TRBV12-4; D call uncertain. The V end lost 6 bases, the J end lost 4 bases, and 8 bases lay between the germline ends. The CDR3 runs to 12 residues. In DNA, the CDR3 is TGTGCCAGCAGCACATTGCCAGATACGCAGTATTTT. As protein: CASSTLPDTQYF.

The chain combines TRBV12-3 or TRBV12-4 with TRBJ2-4, with D perhaps assigned TRBD1 or TRBD2 (5 bases each). The CDR3 is 13 amino acids. The germline V and J ends were trimmed by 4 bases and 3 bases, with 7 bases remaining between them. Written as DNA, the CDR3 is TGTGCCAGCAGTTGGGACCTCAAAAACATTCAGTACTTC. Amino acid sequence: CASSWDLKNIQYF.

The chain is built from TRBV20-1 and TRBJ2-1, with a tentative D call TRBD2 (5 bases). CDR1 DFQATT and CDR2 SNEGSKA come from the germline V gene (reference sequence). The CDR3 has 16 residues. The V and J ends lost 0 bases and 9 bases respectively, with 21 bases between them. The CDR3 here is CSARDHTDSPAGEQFF. The CDR3 DNA is TGCAGTGCTAGAGATCACACGGACTCTCCGGCCGGTGAGCAGTTCTTC.

V and J are TRBV29-1 and TRBJ2-2, with 7 bases fitting TRBD1. V shed 6 bases, J shed 6 bases, and the junction held 4 bases outside the gene matches. Germline V gene sequence: CDR1 SQVTM, CDR2 ANQGSEA. The CDR3 runs to 12 residues. This CDR3 is CSVQTGAGELFF. CDR3 DNA: TGCAGCGTCCAAACAGGGGCCGGGGAGCTGTTTTTT.

Points on this clonotype: The junction differs from germline at one of its ends, possibly a read error. The V call is TRBV19, the J call TRBJ2-1; D ambiguous. Germline-derived CDR1 and CDR2 are LNHDA and SQIVND (reference sequence). The CDR3 covers 12 residues. The CDR3 region has the DNA TGTGCCAGTAGTATAGTTGACAATCAGCAGTTCTTC. Its translation is CASSIVDNQQFF.

This clonotype was detected a few times. The V and J genes are TRBV7-2 and TRBJ1-6; D remains unclear. Between the trimmed V and J ends, which lost 1 base and 9 bases, there was a span of 4 bases. CDR1 and CDR2 (germline): SGHTA, FQGNSA. The length of the CDR3 is 12 residues. CDR3 nucleotide sequence: TGTGCCAGCAGCTTAGATGCTTCACCCCTCCACTTT. It specifies CASSLDASPLHF.

V is TRBV25-1 and J is TRBJ2-5; possibly TRBD1 for D (5 bases). CDR3 length equals 14 residues. The V end lost 4 bases, the J end lost 2 bases, and 11 bases lay between the germline ends. CDR1 MGHDK and CDR2 SYGVNS come from the germline V gene. CDR3 amino acids: CASSAAGSQETQYF. The CDR3 DNA sequence: TGTGCCAGCAGTGCCGCAGGGTCTCAAGAGACCCAGTACTTC.

This chain uses TRBV25-1 with TRBJ2-7; no clear D. This CDR3 region has 13 residues. From germline, CDR1 is MGHDK and CDR2 SYGVNS. The ends were cut back, 10 bases at V and 0 bases at J, with 13 bases in the middle. CDR3 coding DNA: TGTGCCACCTTCCCCGACGGCTCCTACGAGCAGTACTTC. This gives the protein CATFPDGSYEQYF.

This chain uses TRBV5-6 with TRBJ2-7; tentatively, D is TRBD1 or TRBD2 (5 bases each). V lost 1 base and J 4 bases, leaving 12 bases between the germline ends. CDR3 length: 14 amino acids. In germline, CDR1 is SGHDT, CDR2 YYEEEE. The CDR3 protein is CASSLRPGQYEQYF. DNA of the CDR3: TGTGCCAGCAGCTTGCGTCCGGGGCAGTACGAGCAGTACTTC.

The chain has TRBV7-2 and TRBJ1-6, with 7 nucleotides matching TRBD1. Germline assignment: CDR1 SGHTA and CDR2 FQGNSA. The CDR3 consists of 15 residues. J gave up 9 bases and V 2 bases, and 7 bases lay outside the gene matches. Here the CDR3 reads CASSLQGGAGSPLHF. The CDR3, as DNA: TGTGCCAGCAGCTTACAGGGGGGGGCAGGTTCACCCCTCCACTTT.

The rearrangement joins TRBV23-1 to TRBJ2-7; D is ambiguous. TRBV23-1 is noted as an ORF with a role that remains uncertain. Trimming removed 3 bases at V and 2 bases at J, with 17 bases between. CDR3 length: 16 amino acids. CDR3 loop: CASSHRRLQETYEQYF. CDR3 DNA: TGCGCCAGCAGTCACCGGAGACTCCAGGAGACCTACGAGCAGTACTTC.

The V and J genes are TRBV20-1 and TRBJ1-5; D is ambiguous. CDR3 size: 16 residues. Germline values: CDR1 DFQATT, CDR2 SNEGSKA (reference sequence). V lost 1 base to trimming and J lost 0 bases, with 13 bases between them. Here the CDR3 reads CSARGGSGHSNQPQHF. In nucleotides, the CDR3 is TGCAGTGCTAGAGGTGGTTCAGGCCATAGCAATCAGCCCCAGCATTTT.

This clonotype was picked up one time. The gene calls are TRBV7-9 and TRBJ2-3; D assignment may be TRBD1 or TRBD2 (6 bases each). V lost 5 bases and J 4 bases, leaving 10 bases between the germline ends. The germline V gene encodes CDR1 SEHNR and CDR2 FQNEAQ (reference sequence). The CDR3 is 13 residues long. CDR3: CASSHREADTQYF. The DNA for the CDR3 is TGTGCCAGCAGCCACAGGGAGGCAGATACGCAGTATTTT. Looking up the rest from reference TRBV7-9 and TRBJ2-3 gives the full variable domain: DTGVSQNPRHKITKRGQNVTFRCDPISEHNRLYWYRQTLGQGPEFLTYFQNEAQLEKSRLLSDRFSAERPKGSFSTLEIQRTEQGDSAMYLCASSHREADTQYFGPGTRLTVL.

The chain couples TRBV4-1 to TRBJ1-1; tentative D call: TRBD1 (5 bases). The germline gives CDR1 MGHRA, CDR2 YSYEKL. There are 13 residues in the CDR3. Trimming shortened V by 6 bases and J by 1 base, and 9 bases separated the two germline ends. The CDR3 here is CASSGRANTEAFF. The CDR3 DNA follows: TGCGCCAGCAGTGGCAGGGCGAACACTGAAGCTTTCTTT.

This rearrangement joins TRBV29-1 to TRBJ1-2; D gene ambiguous. Germline V gives CDR1 SQVTM, CDR2 ANQGSEA. The CDR3 loop spans 9 amino acids. V was trimmed by 7 bases and J by 11 bases, leaving 11 bases between them. CDR3 sequence: CSAGIGYTF. The CDR3 bases are TGCAGCGCCGGGATAGGGTACACCTTC.

The rearrangement joins TRBV25-1 to TRBJ1-2, with a possible D match to TRBD1 (6 bases). Germline lookup yields CDR1 MGHDK and CDR2 SYGVNS. The CDR3 has 12 amino acids. Trimming left V 7 bases short and J 10 bases short, with 16 bases between. This CDR3 reads CASTEWGGDYTF. The CDR3 region has the DNA TGTGCCAGCACCGAATGGGGGGGCGACTACACCTTC.

The chain employs TRBV2 and TRBJ2-2; 7 bases are shared with TRBD1. CDR1 and CDR2 (germline): SNHLY, FYNNEI. CDR3 length: 16 amino acids. With V trimmed by 4 bases and J by 0 bases, 5 bases remained unmatched. CDR3: CASSATGHANTGELFF. In nucleotides, the CDR3 is TGTGCCAGCAGTGCGACAGGGCACGCGAACACCGGGGAGCTGTTTTTT.

V usage is TRBV4-1 and J usage is TRBJ1-2; possible D gene TRBD1, 5 bases. Germline V lookup: CDR1 MGHRA, CDR2 YSYEKL. The CDR3 has 15 amino acids. The V end was cut by 1 base, the J end by 4 bases, with 13 bases between. The CDR3 loop is CASSQARQTFYGYTF. The CDR3 nucleotides are TGCGCCAGCAGCCAAGCAAGACAGACCTTCTATGGCTACACCTTC.

The chain uses TRBV4-2 and TRBJ2-3; TRBD2 aligns across 8 bases. This CDR3 has 16 residues. Unmatched junction bases numbered 11, after V lost 3 bases and J lost 6 bases. The germline V gene encodes CDR1 LGHNA and CDR2 YNFKEQ. The DNA for the CDR3 is TGTGCCAGCAGCCAGAGTAGTAGCGGGGCTGAGGATACGCAGTATTTT. Amino acids: CASSQSSSGAEDTQYF.

The V and J genes are TRBV20-1 and TRBJ1-2; a possible D gene is TRBD1 (6 bases). Per germline, CDR1 DFQATT and CDR2 SNEGSKA (reference sequence). The V gene lost 0 bases and the J gene lost 4 bases, with 12 bases spanning the gap. The CDR3 consists of 14 residues. The CDR3 protein is CSARERKQGYGYTF. The CDR3 nucleotides are TGCAGTGCTAGAGAACGGAAACAGGGCTATGGCTACACCTTC.

The chain has TRBV5-4 and TRBJ1-1; the D is unclear. The CDR3 runs to 12 residues. V dropped 5 bases and J dropped 11 bases, with 16 bases sitting between them. Looked up from germline, CDR1 is SGHNT and CDR2 is YYREEE (reference sequence). The CDR3 is CASSQDARRAFF. As DNA, the CDR3 is TGTGCCAGCAGTCAGGACGCCCGGAGGGCTTTCTTT.

This clonotype was seen once. The chain carries TRBV20-1 and TRBJ2-7, with D perhaps TRBD2 (6 bases). CDR1 DFQATT and CDR2 SNEGSKA come from the germline V gene (reference sequence). V was shortened by 0 bases and J by 1 base, with 13 bases between the two germline ends. This CDR3 is 15 amino acids long. In DNA, the CDR3 is TGCAGTGCTAGAGATCCCGCTAGCGCTTCCTACGAGCAGTACTTC. The encoded protein is CSARDPASASYEQYF.

The rearrangement joins TRBV27 to TRBJ1-1; 7 bases line up with TRBD1. CDR1 and CDR2 (germline): MNHEY, SMNVEV (reference sequence). V lost 6 bases and J lost 4; bases outside the gene matches: 8. The CDR3 covers 14 residues. As DNA, the CDR3 is TGTGCCAGCAGACGGGACAGCCAGGGCACTGAAGCTTTCTTT. Translated: CASRRDSQGTEAFF.

The chain uses TRBV5-1 and TRBJ2-1; unclear D gene. The CDR3 runs 13 residues. V was trimmed by 3 bases and J by 9 bases, leaving 13 bases between them. Germline lookup yields CDR1 SGHRS and CDR2 YFSETQ. The CDR3 nucleotides are TGCGCCAGCAGCTCGGCCCGGCAATTTGAGCAGTTCTTC. Translated, it gives CASSSARQFEQFF.

The gene calls are TRBV5-6 and TRBJ1-6; D is undetermined. Trimming left V 0 bases short and J 19 bases short, with 14 bases between. CDR3 size: 12 residues. Germline lookup yields CDR1 SGHDT and CDR2 YYEEEE. The DNA for the CDR3 is TGTGCCAGCAGCTTGGTGACTTCGCCTAAGCACTTT. It is translated as CASSLVTSPKHF.

CDR3 sequence (DNA): TGTGCCAGCAGCGGGGGACAGGGCGCTCAGCCCCAGCATTTT. Its protein is CASSGGQGAQPQHF. The chain combines TRBV9 with TRBJ1-5; 9 bases are a match to TRBD1. After removal of 3 bases from V and 6 bases from J, the junction contained 4 bases not matched to a gene. The CDR3 is 14 amino acids. The germline V gene has CDR1 SGDLS and CDR2 YYNGEE.

This CDR3 is CASSLGRGAWEQFF. The CDR3 nucleotides are TGTGCCAGCAGCTTGGGACGGGGGGCCTGGGAGCAGTTCTTC. The J gene is TRBJ2-1, the V gene TRBV11-2; D may be TRBD2 (7 bases). This CDR3 is 14 amino acids long. Trimming cost V 3 bases and J 10 bases, with 16 bases left between them. Germline CDR1 is SGHAT and CDR2 is FQNNGV.

The CDR3 region has the DNA TGTGCCAGCAGCCGAAGACAGGGGACATCCTACGAGCAGTACTTC. Translation gives CASSRRQGTSYEQYF. The chain joins TRBV12-3 or TRBV12-4 to TRBJ2-7; 8 bases match TRBD1. The J segment lost 1 base and the V segment lost 6 bases, leaving 8 bases of the junction unmatched. The CDR3 runs to 15 residues.